This T cell receptor (beta chain) derives from a study of cytomegalovirus exposure and HLA in healthy donors. With 3 bases removed from V and 3 bases from J, the gap between germline ends came to 15 bases. This CDR3 comprises 15 residues. Germline-derived CDR1 and CDR2 are KGHSH and LQKENI. Donors in the study were healthy people who gave bone marrow. The PCR made use of 60 Vbeta and 13 Jbeta primers. Clones were sequenced by immunoSEQ multiplex PCR, and TCRdb holds only the in-frame ones, with some missing. The repertoire holds about 130,000 clones, with approximately 79% as singletons. This chain joins TRBV18 and TRBJ2-7; perhaps TRBD1 as D (6 bases). The specimen sequenced was PBMCs. The TCR sequence derives from a man aged 18 to 35 in good health and CMV-seropositive. CDR3 protein: CASSPESGTFYEQYF. The CDR3 nucleotides are TGTGCCAGCTCACCGGAGTCCGGGACATTCTACGAGCAGTACTTC.